The text below deals with one TCR beta chain. Its target is unknown. TCRdb's copy holds only in-frame clones and misses some; the assay was immunoSEQ multiplex PCR. Among roughly 14,000 clones listed, roughly 82% were seen once. The CDR3 runs to 17 residues. The germline V gene encodes CDR1 SGHVS and CDR2 FNYEAQ. The V and J ends lost 4 bases and 4 bases respectively, with 20 bases between them. Included were adult ileal or ileocolonic Crohn's patients indicated for ileocolonic resection. This specimen belongs to a study of T cell repertoires in ileal Crohn's disease. Overall study results and limits: Compared with CD4 T cells, sorted CD8 cells carried more expanded clones. Clonal expansions were more frequent in active smokers than non-smokers at surgery. Endoscopic recurrence occurred in every patient whose clonality exceeded 26.8%.

Input material: ileal tissue. The origin of this receptor is an adult with Crohn's disease. The chain joins TRBV7-6 to TRBJ2-1, with D maybe TRBD1 (8 bases). CDR3 nucleotides: TGTGCCAGCAGCTCCGGACAGGGAGGGTTAGGGTACAATGAGCAGTTCTTC. Encoded protein: CASSSGQGGLGYNEQFF.